Below are 32 T cell receptor beta chains sequenced from a single sample in a study of T cell repertoires in cytomegalovirus infection. Via MiXCR, TCRdb re-called the reads, giving one row per CDR3 protein. The table has approximately 400,000 distinct CDR3 sequences, 31% seen once. Sequenced sample: PBMCs. These receptors all come from a human donor in good health (CMV status not recorded). Some clones in this sample may be carry-over from other donors' samples.

This clonotype was found once. The rearrangement links TRBV7-3 to TRBJ2-1; TRBD2 matches at 7 bases. J was trimmed by 5 bases and V by 3 bases; bases with no gene match: 10. CDR3 size: 16 residues. Germline V gene data show CDR1 as SGHTA and CDR2 as FQGTGA. The DNA of the CDR3 is TGTGCCAGCAGCTTGGTGGCGGGGGTGATGAACAATGAGCAGTTCTTC. This gives the protein CASSLVAGVMNNEQFF.

This clonotype was detected ten times or more. The V gene is TRBV7-2, the J gene TRBJ1-2; 9 nucleotides match TRBD1. The CDR3 runs 14 residues. The V gene end was trimmed by 3 bases and the J gene end by 7 bases; junction bases not matched to a gene: 6. The germline V gene has CDR1 SGHTA and CDR2 FQGNSA. The CDR3 DNA follows: TGTGCCAGCAGCTTCGGACAGGGGATAGTTGGCTACACCTTC. Encoded protein: CASSFGQGIVGYTF.

This chain links TRBV2 with TRBJ2-4, with D tentatively TRBD2 (6 bases). The V gene lost 4 bases and the J gene lost 8 bases, with 15 bases spanning the gap. Looked up from germline, CDR1 is SNHLY and CDR2 is FYNNEI. The CDR3 covers 14 residues. CDR3 sequence: CASSGSGGWDIQYF. CDR3 sequence (DNA): TGTGCCAGCAGTGGATCTGGGGGGTGGGACATTCAGTACTTC.

This sequence joins TRBV28 and TRBJ2-7; TRBD1 matches 8 bases. J gave up 5 bases and V 6 bases, and 9 bases lay outside the gene matches. Germline-derived CDR1 and CDR2 are MDHEN and SYDVKM. There are 14 residues in the CDR3. In DNA, the CDR3 is TGTGCCAGCAGCGAGACAGGGGCGTCCAACGAGCAGTACTTC. Translated, it gives CASSETGASNEQYF. Complete variable domain (other parts from reference TRBV28 and TRBJ2-7): DVKVTQSSRYLVKRTGEKVFLECVQDMDHENMFWYRQDPGLGLRLIYFSYDVKMKEKGDIPEGYSVSREKKERFSLILESASTNQTSMYLCASSETGASNEQYFGPGTRLTVT.

This clonotype was picked up a small number of times. The chain combines TRBV24-1 with TRBJ2-1; D gene ambiguous. This CDR3 comprises 14 residues. Germline V gene sequence: CDR1 KGHDR, CDR2 SFDVKD. Trimming cost V 6 bases and J 4 bases, with 12 bases left between them. The CDR3 spells CATSSAATYNEQFF. The CDR3 region has the DNA TGTGCCACCAGTTCGGCAGCCACTTACAATGAGCAGTTCTTC.

This clonotype was seen at least ten times. The rearrangement links TRBV7-6 to TRBJ2-5; D remains unclear. CDR3 length: 13 amino acids. The V gene's germline CDR1 is SGHVS and CDR2 FNYEAQ. Between the trimmed V and J ends, which lost 0 bases and 1 base, there was a span of 3 bases. Written as DNA, the CDR3 is TGTGCCAGCAGCTTAGCCCCCCAAGAGACCCAGTACTTC. Protein sequence: CASSLAPQETQYF. The full variable domain, with the rest looked up from reference TRBV7-6 and TRBJ2-5, is GAGVSQSPRYKVTKRGQDVALRCDPISGHVSLYWYRQALGQGPEFLTYFNYEAQQDKSGLPNDRFSAERPEGSISTLTIQRTEQRDSAMYRCASSLAPQETQYFGPGTRLLVL.

This clonotype was counted at least ten times. The chain carries TRBV7-9 and TRBJ1-3; tentatively, D is TRBD1 (5 bases). Trimming removed 4 bases from V and 1 base from J, with 17 bases in between. This CDR3 region has 17 residues. Germline CDR1 reads SEHNR; CDR2 reads FQNEAQ (reference sequence). The CDR3 bases are TGTGCCAGCAGCTCCTACAGGTCAAGGACGTCTGGAAACACCATATATTTT. Translated, it gives CASSSYRSRTSGNTIYF.

This chain uses TRBV19 with TRBJ1-5; 7 bases align to TRBD1. With 6 bases clipped from V and 4 bases from J, the junction kept 9 bases outside the gene matches. Per the germline V gene, CDR1 is LNHDA and CDR2 is SQIVND (reference sequence). The CDR3 sequence is 15 residues long. This CDR3 is CASSLGGTENQPQHF. The CDR3 nucleotides read TGTGCCAGTAGCCTGGGGGGGACAGAAAATCAGCCCCAGCATTTT.

This clonotype was detected only once. The germline gene is not matched at one end of the junction; a read error may be the cause. The chain employs TRBV10-2 and TRBJ2-1, with D perhaps matching TRBD1 (5 bases). This CDR3 region has 15 residues. CDR1 and CDR2 from the germline V gene are WSHSY and SAAADI. CDR3 in DNA: TGCGCCAGTACCCCCTCCAGGGTACCCTACAAGGAGCAGTTCTTC. It specifies CASTPSRVPYKEQFF.

This chain connects TRBV7-9 to TRBJ1-5; D is perhaps TRBD1 (5 bases). CDR1 and CDR2 (germline): SEHNR, FQNEAQ (reference sequence). The CDR3 is 14 amino acids. V was cut by 1 base and J by 5 bases, with 9 bases left in between. The CDR3: CASSLDAGHQPQHF. CDR3 DNA: TGTGCCAGCAGCTTAGATGCAGGGCATCAGCCCCAGCATTTT.

The J gene is TRBJ2-1, the V gene TRBV27; 10 nucleotides line up with TRBD2. CDR3 length: 17 amino acids. Trimming at V came to 7 bases and at J to 3 bases, leaving 12 bases not matched to a gene. The V gene's germline CDR1 is MNHEY and CDR2 SMNVEV (reference sequence). CDR3 residues: CASNGAGGPEFYNEQFF. DNA for the CDR3: TGTGCCAGCAATGGAGCGGGGGGGCCTGAATTCTACAATGAGCAGTTCTTC.

V gene TRBV6-2 or TRBV6-3 combines with J gene TRBJ2-7; 9 nucleotides agree with TRBD1. Germline values: CDR1 MNHEY, CDR2 SVGEGT. This CDR3 contains 15 residues. V was clipped by 1 base and J by 7 bases; unmatched bases: 8. The CDR3 spells CASSYLGQGSEEQYF. The CDR3 DNA follows: TGTGCCAGCAGTTACTTGGGACAGGGCTCAGAAGAGCAGTACTTC.

The chain has TRBV12-3 or TRBV12-4 and TRBJ2-3, with TRBD2 identical over 9 bases. This CDR3 has 15 amino acids. Losses at the gene ends were 6 bases for V and 5 bases for J; bases not matched to a gene: 9. CDR3: CASSPSGAGGDTQYF. The CDR3 nucleotides are TGTGCCAGCAGCCCTAGCGGGGCAGGAGGAGATACGCAGTATTTT.

This clonotype has a handful of counts. The chain is built from TRBV27 and TRBJ1-6; no clear D. Trimming pared 3 bases from V and 9 bases from J, leaving 12 bases between. The CDR3 is made up of 14 amino acids. Germline loops: CDR1 MNHEY, CDR2 SMNVEV (reference sequence). DNA of the CDR3: TGTGCCAGCAGTTTTAACAGACCGATTTCACCCCTCCACTTT. Translating gives CASSFNRPISPLHF.

To note about this clonotype: This may be a read error: a much more frequent sequence differs by one nucleotide. The rearrangement uses TRBV28 and TRBJ1-6; possible D gene TRBD1, 5 bases. The germline CDR1 and CDR2 sequences are MDHEN and SYDVKM. The length of the CDR3 is 12 residues. CDR3 residues: CASTPSPGPLQF. DNA of the CDR3: TGTGCCAGCACTCCGTCACCGGGACCCCTCCAATTT.

The chain combines TRBV18 with TRBJ2-7; D not certain. The V and J ends lost 2 bases and 2 bases respectively, with 7 bases between them. This CDR3 is built from 13 residues. Germline CDR1 KGHSH, CDR2 LQKENI. The CDR3 sequence is CASSPGETYEQYF. In DNA form, the CDR3 reads TGTGCCAGCTCACCAGGCGAAACCTACGAGCAGTACTTC.

The sample holds many counts of this clonotype. The V and J genes are TRBV7-6 and TRBJ1-3, with 7 nucleotides matching TRBD1. CDR3 length equals 17 residues. Germline CDR1 is SGHVS and CDR2 is FNYEAQ. Losses at the gene ends were 5 bases for V and 2 bases for J; bases not matched to a gene: 12. CDR3 loop: CASSPGRGKFPGNTIYF. In nucleotides, the CDR3 is TGTGCCAGCAGCCCGGGCAGGGGGAAGTTTCCTGGAAACACCATATATTTT.

The chain has TRBV27 and TRBJ2-3; D tentatively fits TRBD1 or TRBD2 (6 bases each). Trimming took off 6 bases at V and 5 bases at J, with 12 bases between the two ends. CDR1 is MNHEY, CDR2 SMNVEV, per germline (reference sequence). CDR3 size: 13 residues. The CDR3 sequence is CASREGVKDTQYF. CDR3 sequence (DNA): TGTGCCAGCAGGGAGGGGGTTAAAGATACGCAGTATTTT.

There are a few counts of this clonotype. The J gene is TRBJ2-2, the V gene TRBV4-2; D is perhaps TRBD2 (5 bases). Germline V gene data show CDR1 as LGHNA and CDR2 as YNFKEQ. Trimming took 1 base from V and 0 from J, leaving 18 bases between them. The CDR3 contains 19 residues. CDR3 amino acids: CASSQGRIGVAANTGELFF. In nucleotides, the CDR3 is TGTGCCAGCAGCCAAGGTCGGATCGGGGTGGCCGCGAACACCGGGGAGCTGTTTTTT.

The sample holds a few counts of this clonotype. The chain couples TRBV10-3 to TRBJ2-2, with 8 bases fitting TRBD1. Looked up from germline, CDR1 is ENHRY and CDR2 is SYGVKD. With V trimmed by 6 bases and J by 6 bases, 12 bases remained unmatched. CDR3 length: 16 residues. The DNA of the CDR3 is TGTGCCATCAGGTTCCGGACAGGGCTGGGACCCGGGGAGCTGTTTTTT. This translates into CAIRFRTGLGPGELFF.

This clonotype showed up just a few times. The chain employs TRBV2 and TRBJ2-7, with 12 bases that match TRBD2. The CDR3 is made up of 15 amino acids. Germline assignment: CDR1 SNHLY and CDR2 FYNNEI. The junction had 3 bases not matched to a gene; V was cut back by 2 bases and J by 4 bases. CDR3 in amino acids: CASSETLAGGYEQYF. The DNA for the CDR3 is TGTGCCAGCAGTGAAACGCTAGCGGGGGGGTACGAGCAGTACTTC.

This clonotype came up a few times. The V call is TRBV7-8, the J call TRBJ2-3, with no clear D. Germline loops: CDR1 SGHVS, CDR2 FQNEAQ. Trimming left V 2 bases short and J 6 bases short, with 6 bases between. The CDR3 length is 12 residues. The CDR3 region has the DNA TGTGCCAGCAGCTTAATCATGGATACGCAGTATTTT. It specifies CASSLIMDTQYF.

This clonotype was observed a few times. The chain employs TRBV12-3 or TRBV12-4 and TRBJ2-2, with D perhaps matching TRBD1 (5 bases). Trimming removed 6 bases from V and 6 bases from J, with 23 bases in between. The CDR3 has 17 amino acids. CDR3 sequence reads: CASSPSPSQGSAGELFF. As DNA, the CDR3 is TGTGCCAGCAGCCCCTCCCCTTCTCAGGGAAGCGCCGGGGAGCTGTTTTTT.

The V call is TRBV27, the J call TRBJ2-7; 11 bases match TRBD1. The CDR3 is 15 residues long. Trimming at V came to 4 bases and at J to 4 bases, leaving 6 bases not matched to a gene. The V gene's germline CDR1 is MNHEY and CDR2 SMNVEV (reference sequence). CDR3 in amino acids: CASSYRTGGAYEQYF. DNA for the CDR3: TGTGCCAGCAGTTACCGGACAGGGGGCGCGTACGAGCAGTACTTC.

V is TRBV7-4 and J is TRBJ2-7; D is uncertain. Between the trimmed V and J ends, which lost 7 bases and 1 base, there was a span of 20 bases. This CDR3 is 16 amino acids long. CDR1 SGHVT and CDR2 SQSDAQ come from the germline V gene. This chain's CDR3 is CASTSRKVFRSYEQYF. CDR3 nucleotide sequence: TGTGCCAGCACTTCAAGGAAGGTATTTAGGTCCTACGAGCAGTACTTC.

A few counts support this clonotype. The chain links TRBV28 to TRBJ1-1, with D tentatively TRBD1 (5 bases). V lost 6 bases to trimming and J lost 4 bases, with 12 bases between them. The germline CDR1 and CDR2 sequences are MDHEN and SYDVKM. There are 13 residues in the CDR3. The CDR3 loop reads CASREGLPTEAFF. The CDR3 nucleotides are TGTGCCAGCAGGGAGGGGCTGCCCACTGAAGCTTTCTTT.

This clonotype was picked up many times. The J gene is TRBJ1-2, the V gene TRBV7-2; TRBD1 aligns across 10 bases. The CDR3 loop spans 15 amino acids. The J segment lost 6 bases and the V segment lost 3 bases, leaving 7 bases of the junction unmatched. The germline CDR1 and CDR2 sequences are SGHTA and FQGNSA. DNA for the CDR3: TGTGCCAGCAGCTTGACAATGGGACAGGGGAATGGCTACACCTTC. Its translation: CASSLTMGQGNGYTF.

The rearrangement links TRBV20-1 to TRBJ2-4; 16 bases line up with TRBD2. This CDR3 region has 18 residues. The germline CDR1 and CDR2 sequences are DFQATT and SNEGSKA (reference sequence). V lost 5 bases to trimming and J lost 2 bases; unmatched junction nucleotides: 9. The CDR3 bases are TGCAGTGCTGCCGGGACTAGCGGGGGGGCTGTGACCAAAAACATTCAGTACTTC. Its translation: CSAAGTSGGAVTKNIQYF.

Comment on this clonotype: The junction departs from germline at one end; a sequencing error may be responsible. The chain's CDR3 is CASSPMGGGQETQYF. The CDR3 DNA sequence: TGTGCCAGCAGCCCAATGGGGGGGGGCCAAGAGACCCAGTACTTC. The V gene is TRBV4-1, the J gene TRBJ2-5, with 7 positions matching TRBD2. The CDR3 has 15 amino acids. Germline CDR1 is MGHRA and CDR2 is YSYEKL.

The chain links TRBV9 to TRBJ2-1; perhaps TRBD2 as D (7 bases). Trimming took off 6 bases at V and 4 bases at J, with 17 bases between the two ends. This CDR3 contains 15 residues. Germline values: CDR1 SGDLS, CDR2 YYNGEE. The CDR3 DNA is TGTGCCAGCAACTTAGGGGGGGCACTGTACAATGAGCAGTTCTTC. It specifies CASNLGGALYNEQFF.

The chain couples TRBV30 to TRBJ1-4; D is undetermined. The CDR3 extends over 12 amino acids. Germline V CDR1 and CDR2: GTSNPN, SVGIG (reference sequence). V lost 4 bases to trimming and J lost 7 bases, with 10 bases between them. The CDR3: CAWKGFSEKLFF. The CDR3 region has the DNA TGTGCCTGGAAAGGGTTCTCTGAAAAACTGTTTTTT. Together with reference TRBV30 and TRBJ1-4, the CDR3 gives the full variable domain: SQTIHQWPATLVQPVGSPLSLECTVEGTSNPNLYWYRQAAGRGLQLLFYSVGIGQISSEVPQNLSASRPQDRQFILSSKKLLLSDSGFYLCAWKGFSEKLFFGSGTQLSVL.

The genes are TRBV10-3 and TRBJ2-7; 13 bases map to TRBD2. The CDR3 has 10 amino acids. Germline CDR1 ENHRY, CDR2 SYGVKD. CDR3 bases: TGTGCCATCAGGGGACTAGCGGGAAAGGTG. Translating it yields CAIRGLAGKV.